This T cell receptor (beta chain) was recorded in a study of T cell clonality in common variable immunodeficiency. The sample holds many counts of this clone. Antigen unknown. The CDR3 end lies 3 residues beyond the end of the read and is filled in from the germline J gene. Whole-study results and caveats: Common variable immunodeficiency TCR beta sequences reportedly had fewer deletions and N-nucleotide insertions. T cell subpopulation sequencing would be needed to explain CVID clonality. Fewer TCRbeta clones were shared among CVID subjects than controls.

Control and CVID samples contributed equal amounts of genomic DNA. Repertoires were generated with immunoSEQ multiplex PCR, while TCRdb's copy carries only in-frame clones and drops some. The sample holds approximately 50,000 clones, and no clone turns up only once. Germline CDR1 and CDR2: SGHRS and YFSETQ. Between the trimmed V and J ends, which lost 3 bases and 4 bases, there was a span of 9 bases. This CDR3 has 13 amino acids. The clonotype was recovered from a person aged 18 to 70 in good health. The chain has TRBV5-1 and TRBJ2-3; the D call may be TRBD1 or TRBD2 (5 bases each). Specimen: peripheral blood mononuclear cells. The CDR3 bases that were read are TGCGCCAGCAGCTACCAGGGAGCAGATACG. This sequence encodes CASSYQGADT. The entire CDR3 protein reads CASSYQGADTQYF.